This entry features one T cell receptor (beta chain) sequence. The V end lost 1 base, the J end lost 7 bases, and 11 bases lay between the germline ends. The CDR3 extends over 14 amino acids. CDR1 and CDR2 (germline): MNHEY, SVGAGI. This entry is derived from a study of blood T cell repertoires in COVID-19. In the original analysis: Amplification of reference gene primers was used by the study to estimate nucleated cell counts. TCRdb keeps only in-frame clones here, not all; method: immunoSEQ multiplex PCR. That table gives V, J and clone size, and the DNA gave D and trimming. The sample carries 90,000 to 100,000 clones, about 89% recorded once. Seattle's cohort entered during active infection and was followed longitudinally.

This chain uses TRBV6-5 with TRBJ2-1, with D maybe TRBD1 (6 bases). Input material: peripheral blood. The TCR was taken from a man between 60 and 70 years old with COVID-19, enrolled during active disease. CDR3 loop: CASSYLGQSNEQFF. The CDR3 DNA is TGTGCCAGCAGTTACTTAGGACAGTCAAATGAGCAGTTCTTC.